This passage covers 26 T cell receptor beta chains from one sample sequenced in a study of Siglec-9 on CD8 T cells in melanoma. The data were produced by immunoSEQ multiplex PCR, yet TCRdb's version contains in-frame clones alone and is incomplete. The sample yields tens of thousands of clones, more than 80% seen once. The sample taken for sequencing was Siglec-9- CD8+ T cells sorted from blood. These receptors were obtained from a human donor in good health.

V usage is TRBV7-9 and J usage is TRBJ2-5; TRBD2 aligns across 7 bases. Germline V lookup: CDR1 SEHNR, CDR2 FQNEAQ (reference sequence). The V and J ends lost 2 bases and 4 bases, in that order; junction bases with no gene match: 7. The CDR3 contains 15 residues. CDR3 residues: CASSLFGGSGETQYF. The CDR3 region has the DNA TGTGCCAGCAGCTTATTCGGGGGGTCAGGAGAGACCCAGTACTTC.

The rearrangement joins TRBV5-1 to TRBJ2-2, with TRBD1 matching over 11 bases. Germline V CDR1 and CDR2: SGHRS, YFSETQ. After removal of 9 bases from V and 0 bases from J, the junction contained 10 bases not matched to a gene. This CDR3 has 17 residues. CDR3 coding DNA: TGCGCCACCGGGCAGTGGACAGGGGGCTCGAACACCGGGGAGCTGTTTTTT. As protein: CATGQWTGGSNTGELFF.

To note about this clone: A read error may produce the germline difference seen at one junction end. The CDR3 sequence is CSATNYGYTF. In DNA, the CDR3 is TGCAGCGCTACCAACTATGGCTACACCTTC. This chain links TRBV20-1 with TRBJ1-2; D ambiguous. Germline V gene lookup returns CDR1 DFQATT and CDR2 SNEGSKA (reference sequence). The CDR3 runs to 10 residues.

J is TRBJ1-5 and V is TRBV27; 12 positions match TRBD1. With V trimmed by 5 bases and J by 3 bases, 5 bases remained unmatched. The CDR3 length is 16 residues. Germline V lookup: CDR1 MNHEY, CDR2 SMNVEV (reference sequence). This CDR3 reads CASSLGTGGLNQPQHF. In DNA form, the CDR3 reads TGTGCCAGCAGTCTAGGGACAGGGGGCCTCAATCAGCCCCAGCATTTT.

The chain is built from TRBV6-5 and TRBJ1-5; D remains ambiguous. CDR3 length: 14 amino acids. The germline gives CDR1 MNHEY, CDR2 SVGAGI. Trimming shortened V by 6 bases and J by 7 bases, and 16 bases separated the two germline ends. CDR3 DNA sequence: TGTGCCAGCAGCAAGGTGGTAGGGCGGCAGCCCCAGCATTTT. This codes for CASSKVVGRQPQHF.

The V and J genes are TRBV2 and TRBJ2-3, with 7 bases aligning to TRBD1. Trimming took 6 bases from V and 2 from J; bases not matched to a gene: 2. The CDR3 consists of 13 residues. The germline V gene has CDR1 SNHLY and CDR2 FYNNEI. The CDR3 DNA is TGTGCCAGCAGGGGACAGAACACAGATACGCAGTATTTT. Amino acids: CASRGQNTDTQYF.

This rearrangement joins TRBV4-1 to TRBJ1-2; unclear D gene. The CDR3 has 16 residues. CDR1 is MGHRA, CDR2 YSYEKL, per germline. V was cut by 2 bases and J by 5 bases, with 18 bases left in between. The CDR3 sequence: CASSQSTVAGGYGYTF. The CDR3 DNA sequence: TGCGCCAGCAGCCAATCTACGGTGGCCGGTGGGTATGGCTACACCTTC.

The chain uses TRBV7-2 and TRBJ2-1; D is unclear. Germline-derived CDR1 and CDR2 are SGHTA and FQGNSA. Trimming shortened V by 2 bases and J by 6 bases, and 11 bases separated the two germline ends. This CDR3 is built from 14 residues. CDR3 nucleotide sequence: TGTGCCAGCAGCTTAAATCCGTCGGCCAATGAGCAGTTCTTC. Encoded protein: CASSLNPSANEQFF.

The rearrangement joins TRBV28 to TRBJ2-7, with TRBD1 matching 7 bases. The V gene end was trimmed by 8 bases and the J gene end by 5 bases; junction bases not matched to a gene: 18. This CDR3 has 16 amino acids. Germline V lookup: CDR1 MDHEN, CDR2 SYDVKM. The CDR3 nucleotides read TGTGCCAGCCACAGTTTAATTGCCAGGGGGATAGACGAGCAGTACTTC. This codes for CASHSLIARGIDEQYF.

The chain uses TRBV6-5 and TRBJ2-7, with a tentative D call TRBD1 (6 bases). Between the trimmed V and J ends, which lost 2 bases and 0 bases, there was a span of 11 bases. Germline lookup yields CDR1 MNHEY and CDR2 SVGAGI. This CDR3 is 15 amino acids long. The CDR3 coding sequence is TGTGCCAGCAGTTACGGGGACACCCTCTCCTACGAGCAGTACTTC. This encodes CASSYGDTLSYEQYF.

The CDR3 loop is CASSLVPGSSADTQYF. The CDR3 DNA reads as TGTGCCAGCAGCTTAGTACCTGGGTCTAGCGCAGATACGCAGTATTTT. The chain links TRBV7-2 to TRBJ2-3, with D tentatively TRBD2 (6 bases). Germline CDR1 reads SGHTA; CDR2 reads FQGNSA. This CDR3 has 16 residues. V was clipped by 1 base and J by 4 bases, with 15 bases between them.

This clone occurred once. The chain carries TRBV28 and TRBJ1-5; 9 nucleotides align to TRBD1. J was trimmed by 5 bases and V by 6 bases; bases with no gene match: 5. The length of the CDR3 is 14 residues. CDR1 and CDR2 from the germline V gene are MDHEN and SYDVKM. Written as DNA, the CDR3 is TGTGCCAGCAGCCTCCGGACAGGGGATCAGCCCCAGCATTTT. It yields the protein CASSLRTGDQPQHF.

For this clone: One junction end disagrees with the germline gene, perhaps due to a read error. The CDR3 coding sequence is TGTGCTAGCAGCTTAGGACTAGTTAGCACAGATACGCAGTATTTT. Translation: CASSLGLVSTDTQYF. V is TRBV7-7 and J is TRBJ2-3, with 7 bases matching TRBD2. The CDR3 is made up of 15 amino acids. Germline CDR1 SSHAT, CDR2 FNYEAQ (reference sequence).

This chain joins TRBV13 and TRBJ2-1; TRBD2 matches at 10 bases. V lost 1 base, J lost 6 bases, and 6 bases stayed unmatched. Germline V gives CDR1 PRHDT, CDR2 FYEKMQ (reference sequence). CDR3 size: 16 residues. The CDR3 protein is CASSLAWTSGSNEQFF. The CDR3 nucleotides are TGTGCCAGCAGCTTAGCGTGGACTAGCGGATCCAATGAGCAGTTCTTC.

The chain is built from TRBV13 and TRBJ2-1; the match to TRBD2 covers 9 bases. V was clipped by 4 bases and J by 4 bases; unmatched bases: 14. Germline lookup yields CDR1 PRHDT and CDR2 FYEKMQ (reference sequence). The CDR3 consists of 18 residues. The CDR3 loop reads CASSSRLAETKIYNEQFF. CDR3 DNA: TGTGCCAGCAGCTCACGACTAGCGGAGACTAAGATATACAATGAGCAGTTCTTC.

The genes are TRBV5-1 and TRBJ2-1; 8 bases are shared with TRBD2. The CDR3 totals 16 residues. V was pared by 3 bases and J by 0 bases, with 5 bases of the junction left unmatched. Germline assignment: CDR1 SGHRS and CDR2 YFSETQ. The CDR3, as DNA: TGCGCCAGCAGCTGGGAGAGCGGGAGCTCCTACAATGAGCAGTTCTTC. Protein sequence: CASSWESGSSYNEQFF.

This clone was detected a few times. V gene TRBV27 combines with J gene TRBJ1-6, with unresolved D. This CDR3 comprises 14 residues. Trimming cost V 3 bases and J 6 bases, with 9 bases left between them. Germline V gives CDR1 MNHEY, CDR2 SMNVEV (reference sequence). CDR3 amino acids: CASSFTNGNSPLHF. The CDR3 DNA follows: TGTGCCAGCAGTTTTACTAACGGTAATTCACCCCTCCACTTT.

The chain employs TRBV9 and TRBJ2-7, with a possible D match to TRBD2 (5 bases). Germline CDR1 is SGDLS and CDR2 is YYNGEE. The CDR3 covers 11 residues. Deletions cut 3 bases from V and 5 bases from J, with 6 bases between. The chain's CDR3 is CASSAGNEQYF. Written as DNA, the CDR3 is TGTGCCAGCAGCGCGGGGAACGAGCAGTACTTC.

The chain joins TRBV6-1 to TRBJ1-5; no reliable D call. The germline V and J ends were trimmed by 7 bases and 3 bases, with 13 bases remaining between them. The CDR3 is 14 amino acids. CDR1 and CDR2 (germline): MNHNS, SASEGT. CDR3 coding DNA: TGTGCCAGCAAACGAGCGGGATACAATCAGCCCCAGCATTTT. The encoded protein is CASKRAGYNQPQHF.

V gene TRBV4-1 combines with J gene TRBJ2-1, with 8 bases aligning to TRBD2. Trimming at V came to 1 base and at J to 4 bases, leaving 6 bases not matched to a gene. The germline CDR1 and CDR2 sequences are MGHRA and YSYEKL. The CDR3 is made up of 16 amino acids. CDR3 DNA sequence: TGCGCCAGCAGCCAAGTGTCTAGCGGGCCGTACAATGAGCAGTTCTTC. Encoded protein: CASSQVSSGPYNEQFF.

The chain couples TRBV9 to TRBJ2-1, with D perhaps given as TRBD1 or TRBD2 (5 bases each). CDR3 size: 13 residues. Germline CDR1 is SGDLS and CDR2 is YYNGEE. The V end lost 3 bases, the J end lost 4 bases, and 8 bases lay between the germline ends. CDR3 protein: CASSGGGYNEQFF. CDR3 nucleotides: TGTGCCAGCAGCGGGGGCGGGTACAATGAGCAGTTCTTC.

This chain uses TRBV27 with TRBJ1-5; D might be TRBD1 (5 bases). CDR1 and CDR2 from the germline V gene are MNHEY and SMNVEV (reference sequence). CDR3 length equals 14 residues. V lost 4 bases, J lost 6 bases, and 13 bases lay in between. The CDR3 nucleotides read TGTGCCAGCAGTTGGGGAGGGGCAGGTCAGCCCCAGCATTTT. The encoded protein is CASSWGGAGQPQHF.

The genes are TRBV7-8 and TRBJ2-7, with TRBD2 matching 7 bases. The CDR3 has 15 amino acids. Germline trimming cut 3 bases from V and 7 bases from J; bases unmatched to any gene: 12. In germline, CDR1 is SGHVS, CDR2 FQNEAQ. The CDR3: CASSFGEGSPLEQYV. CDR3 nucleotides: TGTGCCAGCAGCTTTGGGGAGGGATCTCCCCTGGAGCAGTACGTC.

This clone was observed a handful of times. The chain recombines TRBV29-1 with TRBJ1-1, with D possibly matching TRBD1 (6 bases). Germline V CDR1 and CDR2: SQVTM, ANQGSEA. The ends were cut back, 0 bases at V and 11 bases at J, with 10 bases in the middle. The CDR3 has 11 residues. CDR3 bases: TGCAGCGTTGAAGATAGGGGGAAGGCTTTCTTT. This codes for CSVEDRGKAFF.

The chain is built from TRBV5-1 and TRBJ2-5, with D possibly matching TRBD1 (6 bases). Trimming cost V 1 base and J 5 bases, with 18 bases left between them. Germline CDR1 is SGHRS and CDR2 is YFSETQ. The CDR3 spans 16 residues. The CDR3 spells CASSLFRDTGDETQYF. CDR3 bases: TGCGCCAGCAGCTTGTTCCGGGACACGGGTGATGAGACCCAGTACTTC.

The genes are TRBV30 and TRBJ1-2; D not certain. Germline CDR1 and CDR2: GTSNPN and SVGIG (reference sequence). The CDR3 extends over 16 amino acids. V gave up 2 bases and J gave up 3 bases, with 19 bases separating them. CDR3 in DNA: TGTGCCTGGAGTAGTGTCGAAGTTCAATGGGACTATGGCTACACCTTC. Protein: CAWSSVEVQWDYGYTF.